The clone carrying this T cell receptor (beta chain) was observed once. Its cognate antigen is unknown. Distinct nucleotide sequences in the sample also encode this CDR3. These data belong to a study of cytomegalovirus exposure and HLA in healthy donors. Study as a whole: Most donors, less than 85% of approximately 400 genotyped, fell in the Caucasian-associated ancestry cluster. Findings of the study overall: The number of N-insertions in an Asian-associated ancestry cluster was reportedly below the approximately 700-donor mean in a later analysis. The authors listed 150 to 200 TCR beta chains as cytomegalovirus-associated.

Use of 60 Vbeta and 13 Jbeta primers characterized the PCR. Sequenced by immunoSEQ multiplex PCR; TCRdb stores in-frame clones only, minus some. The sample carries 200,000 or so clones, about 87% recorded once. Germline V gene sequence: CDR1 LNHDA, CDR2 SQIVND (reference sequence). V lost 1 base to trimming and J lost 4 bases, with 4 bases between them. The CDR3 spans 12 residues. While unrecorded immune exposures were likely, the donors were nominally healthy when sampled. This rearrangement joins TRBV19 to TRBJ1-1; D ambiguous. The origin of this receptor is a man younger than 40 in good health and CMV-seronegative. Sequences were obtained from PBMCs. The CDR3: CASSIGSTEAFF. The CDR3 DNA sequence: TGTGCCAGTAGTATAGGGAGCACTGAAGCTTTCTTT.